This TCR beta chain was retrieved from a study of T cells expressing NK-cell markers (TCRdb year 2020). Looking at the study overall: Three sorted T-cell subsets (CD3+CD56+NKG2C+, CD3+CD56+NKG2C- and CD3+CD56-NKG2C+) from eight donors had their TCR beta-chain repertoires profiled. Seven of the eight sequenced donors were HCMV-seropositive and one was HCMV-seronegative. All eight donors whose samples were sequenced were randomly selected healthy volunteers, three of them men and five women. The libraries were sequenced on Illumina HiSeq 2000/2500, MiSeq or NextSeq, producing 2 x 150 bp reads. Overall study outcomes, separate from this receptor: For over five donors, the dominant CD3+CD56+NKG2C+ clonotypes were among the top 10 CD8+ clonotypes and accounted for about 1.0-7.5% of CD8+ T cells. Whether the expanded NKG2C-expressing T cell clones were specific for HCMV antigens was left unclear. Those dominant clonotypes were again the most abundant among CD3+CD56-NKG2C+ cells in a few donors, at about 25-65%.

The CDR3 measures 16 amino acids from cysteine to phenylalanine. A DNA sequence was not provided. To determine HCMV serostatus, a commercial ELISA kit was used to detect HCMV-specific IgG in serum. Peripheral blood mononuclear cells were isolated from blood by Ficoll density gradient centrifugation. Sequencing took place on an Illumina HiSeq 2000. 5'RACE template switching, by which a universal primer site and unique molecular identifiers were added, was used to make TCR beta cDNA libraries. Priming for cDNA synthesis came from the TCR beta constant segment, and two successive PCR amplification steps followed. As for how the authors treated the data: MIGEC was used to demultiplex reads and group the reads by UMI, and MiTCR was used to assemble and quantify clonotypes. To remove erroneous sequences, TCR cDNA sequences were retained only when supported by two or more reads. Downstream repertoire analysis used the tcR package, and clonotypes were matched across fractions by CDR3 nucleotide sequence plus V segment. VDJmatch was used to annotate antigen specificity against VDJdb, with one amino acid substitution in CDR3 allowed. Following reprocessing of the reads by TCRdb, the data hold one row per CDR3 protein sequence and no DNA is available. The V and J calls and clone size are TCRdb's, not the authors'. The sample's records list about 460,000 distinct CDR3 sequences. Almost 1.5% of the sample comes from the top ten.

A remark on this clonotype: This clone's antigen is unknown.

In this chain, TRBV12-3 or TRBV12-4 is recombined with TRBJ2-1; absent DNA, TCRdb's TRBD2 call cannot be checked. This TCR derives from a woman aged 50 to 65 in good health. Donor details come from another sample of the same person, matched by shared clones. The sequenced sample consisted of blood T cells: a sorted CD56 or NKG2C T cell subset, CD4+ or CD8+ T cells, or bulk PBMC T cells (not recorded which). CDR3 sequence: CASSRLAGASYNEQFF.